The entry that follows covers one T cell receptor beta chain sequence. Per the authors' pipeline: Amplification of reference gene primers provided the estimated nucleated cell counts. Generated by immunoSEQ multiplex PCR, the TCRdb table keeps only in-frame clones and is missing some. Clone size and V and J calls were adopted from that table, with D and trimming inferred from the DNA. The table has roughly 150,000 clones, roughly nine tenths seen once. The sample originates from a study of blood T cell repertoires in COVID-19. Study context: Donors in the United States, Italy and Spain gave samples during acute or convalescent COVID-19. Nucleic acid was either cDNA or gDNA, and it came from T cells, B-cell-depleted T cells, or PBMCs.

V was trimmed by 1 base and J by 1 base, leaving 7 bases between them. The CDR3 loop spans 14 amino acids. Germline V lookup: CDR1 KGHSH, CDR2 LQKENI. The TCR comes from a man aged 60-69 years with active or convalescent COVID-19. The V and J genes are TRBV18 and TRBJ1-1; the D gene is possibly TRBD1 (5 bases). The sample comprised peripheral blood. The CDR3 nucleotides read TGTGCCAGCTCACCACAAACAGGGAACACTGAAGCTTTCTTT. It is translated as CASSPQTGNTEAFF.